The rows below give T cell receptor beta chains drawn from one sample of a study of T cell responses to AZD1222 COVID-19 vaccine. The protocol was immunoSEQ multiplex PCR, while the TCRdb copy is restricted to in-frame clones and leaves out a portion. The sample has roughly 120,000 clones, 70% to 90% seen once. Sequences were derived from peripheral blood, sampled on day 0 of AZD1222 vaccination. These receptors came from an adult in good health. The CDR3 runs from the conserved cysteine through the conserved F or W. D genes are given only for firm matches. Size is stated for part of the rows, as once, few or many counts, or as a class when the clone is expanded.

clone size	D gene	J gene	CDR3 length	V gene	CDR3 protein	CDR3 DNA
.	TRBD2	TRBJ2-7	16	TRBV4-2	CASSQEERGTRGEQYF	TGTGCCAGCAGCCAGGAGGAGCGGGGGACTAGGGGGGAGCAGTACTTC
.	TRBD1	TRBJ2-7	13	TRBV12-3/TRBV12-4	CASSWDSSYEQYF	TGTGCCAGCAGTTGGGACAGCTCCTACGAGCAGTACTTC
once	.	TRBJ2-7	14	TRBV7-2	CASSSAGPPYEQYF	TGTGCCAGCAGCTCGGCGGGGCCCCCCTACGAGCAGTACTTC
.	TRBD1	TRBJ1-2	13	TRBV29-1	CSVEPGQSLGYTF	TGCAGCGTTGAACCGGGACAGTCCCTTGGCTACACCTTC
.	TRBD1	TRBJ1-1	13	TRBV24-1	CASRDSLNTEAFF	TGTGCCTCACGGGACAGTTTGAACACTGAAGCTTTCTTT
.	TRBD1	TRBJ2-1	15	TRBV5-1	CASSTGTGGNNEQFF	TGCGCCAGCAGCACCGGGACAGGGGGAAACAATGAGCAGTTCTTC
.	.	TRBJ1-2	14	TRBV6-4	CASSDSSRGDGYTF	TGTGCCAGCAGTGACTCGAGTCGGGGGGATGGCTACACCTTC
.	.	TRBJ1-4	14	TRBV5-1	CASSPGGGDEKLFF	TGCGCCAGCAGCCCCGGGGGGGGTGATGAAAAACTGTTTTTT
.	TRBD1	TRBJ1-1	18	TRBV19	CASSINPDRVGSNTEAFF	TGTGCCAGTAGTATAAACCCCGACAGGGTCGGGTCGAACACTGAAGCTTTCTTT
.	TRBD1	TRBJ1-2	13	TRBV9	CASSHDRVYGYTF	TGTGCCAGCAGCCACGACAGGGTCTATGGCTACACCTTC
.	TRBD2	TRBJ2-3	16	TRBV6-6	CASSYPGLAGGDTQYF	TGTGCCAGCAGTTACCCGGGACTAGCGGGAGGAGATACGCAGTATTTT
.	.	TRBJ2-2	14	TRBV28	CASVQRPYTGELFF	TGTGCCAGCGTGCAGAGGCCGTACACCGGGGAGCTGTTTTTT